The 11 T cell receptor beta chains presented below share a single source sample, sequenced in a study of T cells in Graves' hyperthyroidism and ophthalmopathy. TCR beta CDR3 regions were amplified from RNA. The primer set for the first-round RT-PCR of the TCR CDR3 was HTBI. MiXCR, run by TCRdb on the multiplex PCR reads, gives a single entry per CDR3 protein. The sample consists of 500,000 to 750,000 distinct CDR3 sequences, 12% to 15% of them appearing once. Sequenced: blood. The receptors stem from a woman under 30 with Graves' ophthalmopathy.

This clonotype was found many times. This chain uses TRBV7-2 with TRBJ1-5, with unresolved D. Per germline, CDR1 SGHTA and CDR2 FQGNSA. There are 15 residues in the CDR3. V lost 1 base to trimming and J lost 0 bases, with 7 bases between them. The CDR3 reads CASSLGVASNQPQHF. The CDR3 DNA sequence: TGTGCCAGCAGCTTAGGGGTTGCTAGCAATCAGCCCCAGCATTTT.

This clonotype was seen a few times. This rearrangement joins TRBV29-1 to TRBJ2-1; D unresolved. The V gene's germline CDR1 is SQVTM and CDR2 ANQGSEA. Trimming removed 7 bases from V and 8 bases from J, with 12 bases in between. There are 11 residues in the CDR3. This chain's CDR3 is CSASSLDEQFF. The CDR3 DNA follows: TGCAGCGCGTCGTCTTTGGATGAGCAGTTCTTC.

At least ten counts were recorded for this clonotype. The V call is TRBV7-9, the J call TRBJ2-7; D call uncertain. The CDR3 has 14 amino acids. V shed 0 bases and J shed 4 bases, with 10 bases lying between them. Germline V CDR1 and CDR2: SEHNR, FQNEAQ (reference sequence). CDR3 nucleotides: TGTGCCAGCAGCTTAGCTTCGCCACCATACGAGCAGTACTTC. Translated: CASSLASPPYEQYF.

The chain employs TRBV28 and TRBJ1-5; TRBD1 matches 10 bases. Germline CDR1 reads MDHEN; CDR2 reads SYDVKM. J gave up 1 base and V 6 bases, and 0 bases lay outside the gene matches. CDR3 length: 14 residues. CDR3 in amino acids: CASRTGGSNQPQHF. Here the CDR3 DNA reads TGTGCCAGCAGGACAGGGGGCAGCAATCAGCCCCAGCATTTT.

This clonotype was counted ten times or more. This chain uses TRBV27 with TRBJ2-1, with unresolved D. V lost 7 bases, J lost 5 bases, and 12 bases lay in between. The CDR3 is 13 residues long. Germline V gene sequence: CDR1 MNHEY, CDR2 SMNVEV (reference sequence). The CDR3 region is CASTIRPDNEQFF. CDR3 DNA sequence: TGTGCCAGCACCATCCGACCCGACAATGAGCAGTTCTTC.

This clonotype has ten or more counts. The chain employs TRBV29-1 and TRBJ2-2, with 8 bases that match TRBD2. Trimming removed 7 bases from V and 6 bases from J; junction bases left unmatched: 7. This CDR3 is built from 13 residues. Germline CDR1 SQVTM, CDR2 ANQGSEA. The CDR3 here is CSAQPGGAGELFF. The CDR3 nucleotides read TGCAGCGCCCAACCGGGGGGGGCCGGGGAGCTGTTTTTT.

This clonotype has at least ten counts. The rearrangement links TRBV11-3 to TRBJ2-7; 7 bases match TRBD2. Per germline, CDR1 SGHNT and CDR2 YENEEA. V shed 5 bases and J 4 bases; nucleotides not matched to a gene: 14. There are 16 residues in the CDR3. The CDR3 protein is CASSPQFLAGEYEQYF. The CDR3 bases are TGTGCCAGCAGCCCCCAATTTTTGGCGGGAGAGTACGAGCAGTACTTC.

This clonotype was recorded many times. The CDR3 DNA reads as TGTGCCAGCAATCCTGTGGGGGGCAATCAGCCCCAGCATTTT. Translation gives CASNPVGGNQPQHF. J is TRBJ1-5 and V is TRBV28; weak D call: TRBD1 (5 bases). The CDR3 runs to 14 residues. The germline gives CDR1 MDHEN, CDR2 SYDVKM. V was cut by 7 bases and J by 2 bases, with 12 bases left in between.

The chain combines TRBV27 with TRBJ2-7; D is uncertain. V lost 5 bases to trimming and J lost 4 bases, with 18 bases between them. CDR1 is MNHEY and CDR2 is SMNVEV in the germline V gene (reference sequence). This CDR3 region has 15 residues. CDR3 amino acids: CASSRSLVTLYEQYF. CDR3 sequence (DNA): TGTGCCAGCAGTCGGAGCCTAGTTACCTTATACGAGCAGTACTTC.

This clonotype was seen a handful of times. V usage is TRBV9 and J usage is TRBJ2-6; perhaps TRBD2 as D (5 bases). This CDR3 comprises 18 residues. Trimming removed 0 bases from V and 7 bases from J, with 20 bases in between. From germline, CDR1 is SGDLS and CDR2 YYNGEE. The CDR3 protein is CASSVEFSVPSGANVLTF. The CDR3 DNA reads as TGTGCCAGCAGCGTAGAATTTAGCGTTCCGTCCGGAGCCAACGTCCTGACTTTC.

This clonotype was counted a few times. V gene TRBV2 combines with J gene TRBJ2-3; unclear D gene. This CDR3 has 14 residues. The V gene lost 3 bases and the J gene lost 1 base, with 8 bases spanning the gap. Germline lookup yields CDR1 SNHLY and CDR2 FYNNEI. CDR3: CASSDSSGTDTQYF. DNA for the CDR3: TGTGCCAGCAGTGACTCCTCGGGCACAGATACGCAGTATTTT.